In this sample, the clone carrying this TCR beta chain turned up a few times. As yet, its antigen is unknown. This sample is drawn from a study of lung T cells in sarcoidosis with Löfgren's syndrome. The wider study: In sarcoidosis, CD4+ T cells accumulate in bronchoalveolar lavage fluid. Löfgren's syndrome patients were the main repertoire analysis focus.

MiXCR, applied by TCRdb to the reads, yields one record per CDR3 protein. This repertoire shows 50,000 to 65,000 distinct CDR3 sequences, 20% to 25% found once; its top ten account for 2% to 2.5%. Study-wide results and caveats: TRBV2 was the preferred pairing partner of TRAV12-1, with similar CDR3s. Multiple Löfgren's syndrome patients reportedly shared TRAV12-1 and TRBV2 CDR3 motifs.

V lost 2 bases and J lost 6, with 18 bases in between. The CDR3 runs 16 residues. Germline V gene sequence: CDR1 SGHAT, CDR2 FQNNGV. This TCR was recovered from a human donor with sarcoidosis (Löfgren's syndrome or another form), or a control subject (not recorded which). Sequenced material: CD4+ T cells from PBMCs. This rearrangement joins TRBV11-2 to TRBJ2-3, with D possibly being TRBD2 (6 bases). CDR3 sequence: CASSLSGKGRLDTQYF. DNA for the CDR3: TGTGCCAGCAGCTTATCCGGAAAGGGGAGGTTGGATACGCAGTATTTT.